The 13 T cell receptor beta chains below all came from one sample that was sequenced in a study of cytomegalovirus exposure and HLA in healthy donors. Both 60 Vbeta primers and 13 Jbeta primers went into the PCR. Measured with immunoSEQ multiplex PCR; TCRdb has only the in-frame clones, and not every one. This table has 150,000 to 200,000 clones, 75% to 85% appearing once. Sequenced sample: PBMCs. The origin of the receptors is a woman aged 18-30 years in good health and CMV-seropositive.

The genes are TRBV7-2 and TRBJ2-1; 7 positions match TRBD1. V was pared by 4 bases and J by 6 bases, with 9 bases of the junction left unmatched. CDR3 size: 15 residues. From germline, CDR1 is SGHTA and CDR2 FQGNSA. CDR3 loop: CASSSGTAFGNEQFF. In DNA form, the CDR3 reads TGTGCCAGCAGCTCCGGGACAGCATTCGGCAATGAGCAGTTCTTC. Variable domain in full (rest from reference TRBV7-2 and TRBJ2-1): GAGVSQSPSNKVTEKGKDVELRCDPISGHTALYWYRQSLGQGLEFLIYFQGNSAPDKSGLPSDRFSAERTGGSVSTLTIQRTQQEDSAVYLCASSSGTAFGNEQFFGPGTRLTVL.

The chain joins TRBV27 to TRBJ1-2; D is ambiguous. CDR3 length: 13 amino acids. Germline V gene sequence: CDR1 MNHEY, CDR2 SMNVEV (reference sequence). Deletions cut 6 bases from V and 4 bases from J, with 12 bases between. The CDR3 here is CASRNTGSYGYTF. The DNA for the CDR3 is TGTGCCAGCAGAAATACCGGGTCCTATGGCTACACCTTC.

The rearrangement links TRBV29-1 to TRBJ1-1, with TRBD1 identical over 7 bases. Losses at the gene ends were 4 bases for V and 5 bases for J; bases not matched to a gene: 7. The CDR3 spans 13 residues. In germline, CDR1 is SQVTM, CDR2 ANQGSEA. The CDR3 DNA reads as TGCAGCGTTGGTGGGACAGTGAGTACTGAAGCTTTCTTT. This translates into CSVGGTVSTEAFF.

There are a few counts of this clone. This sequence joins TRBV6-5 and TRBJ2-7; D might be TRBD2 (6 bases). The CDR3 contains 12 residues. Germline V CDR1 and CDR2: MNHEY, SVGAGI. Trimming removed 6 bases from V and 6 bases from J, with 12 bases in between. CDR3 protein: CASSQRGVEQYF. The CDR3 DNA sequence: TGTGCCAGCAGCCAACGCGGGGTCGAGCAGTACTTC.

In its sample, this clone was seen a few times. One end of the junction does not line up with germline, which may come from a read error. The genes are TRBV30 and TRBJ2-4; weak D call: TRBD2 (5 bases). Per germline, CDR1 GTSNPN and CDR2 SVGIG (reference sequence). The CDR3 contains 14 residues. The CDR3 sequence is CAWSRGNPKNSQYF. CDR3 nucleotides: TGTGCCTGGAGTCGAGGGAACCCCAAAAACAGTCAGTACTTC.

This clone showed up just once. The rearrangement links TRBV19 to TRBJ2-7; D perhaps matches TRBD1 (6 bases). This CDR3 contains 14 residues. Germline V CDR1 and CDR2: LNHDA, SQIVND (reference sequence). CDR3 in amino acids: CASEKGQPAYEQYV. CDR3 sequence (DNA): TGTGCATCCGAGAAAGGACAGCCAGCCTACGAGCAGTACGTC.

This chain uses TRBV2 with TRBJ2-3, with 9 bases lining up with TRBD2. CDR3 size: 17 residues. Per the germline V gene, CDR1 is SNHLY and CDR2 is FYNNEI. Losses at the gene ends were 5 bases for V and 3 bases for J; bases not matched to a gene: 12. CDR3 loop: CASSHPSGLARTDTQYF. The DNA for the CDR3 is TGTGCCAGCAGTCACCCTTCGGGACTAGCTAGGACAGATACGCAGTATTTT. The variable domain in full, with the rest retrieved from reference TRBV2 and TRBJ2-3, is EPEVTQTPSHQVTQMGQEVILRCVPISNHLYFYWYRQILGQKVEFLVSFYNNEISEKSEIFDDQFSVERPDGSNFTLKIRSTKLEDSAMYFCASSHPSGLARTDTQYFGPGTRLTVL.

The chain has TRBV11-2 and TRBJ2-7; 7 bases align to TRBD1. Germline V lookup: CDR1 SGHAT, CDR2 FQNNGV. The CDR3 runs to 16 residues. V shed 2 bases, J shed 1 base, and the junction held 8 bases outside the gene matches. CDR3 protein: CASSLRGQRSSYEQYF. CDR3 nucleotide sequence: TGTGCCAGCAGCTTACGGGGACAGAGATCTTCCTACGAGCAGTACTTC. The variable domain in full, with the rest retrieved from reference TRBV11-2 and TRBJ2-7, is EAGVAQSPRYKIIEKRQSVAFWCNPISGHATLYWYQQILGQGPKLLIQFQNNGVVDDSQLPKDRFSAERLKGVDSTLKIQPAKLEDSAVYLCASSLRGQRSSYEQYFGPGTRLTVT.

The chain joins TRBV2 to TRBJ2-5; D not certain. Trimming pared 2 bases from V and 4 bases from J, leaving 5 bases between. Germline V gene lookup returns CDR1 SNHLY and CDR2 FYNNEI. The CDR3 spans 12 residues. The CDR3 DNA sequence: TGTGCCAGCAGTGAAAACAGAGAGACCCAGTACTTC. It specifies CASSENRETQYF.

This clone was observed a handful of times. V usage is TRBV5-1 and J usage is TRBJ2-5; D may be TRBD1 (7 bases). Germline V CDR1 and CDR2: SGHRS, YFSETQ. V was pared by 5 bases and J by 5 bases, with 19 bases between. The length of the CDR3 is 15 residues. The CDR3 region has the DNA TGCGCCAGCAGGGGCGACAGGGTCCGGGAGGAGACCCAGTACTTC. This translates into CASRGDRVREETQYF.

The chain recombines TRBV4-3 with TRBJ2-1; 8 bases line up with TRBD1. J gave up 5 bases and V 1 base, and 4 bases lay outside the gene matches. Germline V gene sequence: CDR1 LGHNA, CDR2 YSLEER. CDR3 length: 15 amino acids. The CDR3 protein is CASSQGTGNNNEQFF. The CDR3 DNA sequence: TGCGCCAGCAGCCAAGGGACAGGGAACAACAATGAGCAGTTCTTC.

The V and J genes are TRBV7-9 and TRBJ2-7; D is unclear. CDR3 size: 14 residues. Trimming shortened V by 3 bases and J by 0 bases, and 9 bases separated the two germline ends. Germline CDR1 and CDR2: SEHNR and FQNEAQ (reference sequence). The CDR3 protein is CASSFIASSYEQYF. CDR3 DNA sequence: TGTGCCAGCAGCTTCATCGCTAGCTCCTACGAGCAGTACTTC.

This chain links TRBV4-3 with TRBJ1-1; D might be TRBD1 (5 bases). The germline CDR1 and CDR2 sequences are LGHNA and YSLEER. CDR3 length: 17 amino acids. The ends were cut back, 0 bases at V and 1 base at J, with 15 bases in the middle. CDR3 region: CASSQDQAGGENTEAFF. In DNA, the CDR3 is TGCGCCAGCAGCCAAGATCAAGCGGGGGGGGAGAACACTGAAGCTTTCTTT.